The subject of this entry is one T cell receptor beta chain. The antigen is unknown. Extracted from the samples, RNA was reverse transcribed into cDNA to serve as the sequencing template. Only in-frame clones appear in the TCRdb table, and some are missing; sequencing was by immunoSEQ multiplex PCR. This table holds 150,000 to 200,000 clones, approximately 61% found once. Germline lookup yields CDR1 SQVTM and CDR2 ANQGSEA. CDR3 length: 12 residues. V was trimmed by 2 bases and J by 8 bases, leaving 12 bases between them. Sample treatment: oral pan-JAK inhibitor, 5-10 mg twice daily. The data are from a study of CD8+ T cells in alopecia areata. Study observations and caveats: Scalp clonality and expanded CD8+ clones among the top 100 were significantly decreased by tofacitinib. There were many expanded lesional clones persisting in scalp and blood during tofacitinib.

The V call is TRBV29-1, the J call TRBJ1-1; D possibly corresponds to TRBD1 (6 bases). This sample comprised CD4+ T cells sorted from blood, obtained at week 24, from a patient treated with tofacitinib. This receptor was obtained from a human donor with alopecia areata. The DNA of the CDR3 is TGCAGCGTTGAACCCGGACAGTTCGAAGCTTTCTTT. This codes for CSVEPGQFEAFF.